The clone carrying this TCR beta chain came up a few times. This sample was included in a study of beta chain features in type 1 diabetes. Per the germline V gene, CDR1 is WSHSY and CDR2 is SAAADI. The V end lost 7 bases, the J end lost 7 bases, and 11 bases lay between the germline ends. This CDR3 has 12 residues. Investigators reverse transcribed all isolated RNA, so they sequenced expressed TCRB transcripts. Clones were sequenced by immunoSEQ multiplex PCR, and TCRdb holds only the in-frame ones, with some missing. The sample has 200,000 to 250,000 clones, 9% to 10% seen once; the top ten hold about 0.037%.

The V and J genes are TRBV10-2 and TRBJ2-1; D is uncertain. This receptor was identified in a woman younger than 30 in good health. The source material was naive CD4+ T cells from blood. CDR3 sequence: CASMRGSNEQFF. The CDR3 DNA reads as TGCGCCAGCATGAGAGGTAGTAATGAGCAGTTCTTC.